The rows below give T cell receptor beta chains drawn from one sample of a study of CD8 T cells in ankylosing spondylitis. MiXCR was run by TCRdb on the 5' RACE reads, yielding one entry per CDR3 protein. The data contain a few hundred thousand distinct CDR3 sequences, approximately 10% of them singletons. Sequencing was performed on blood, either unsorted or a sorted T cell fraction (not recorded which). These receptors were collected from a female donor with ankylosing spondylitis or in good health (not recorded which). The CDR3 runs from the conserved cysteine through the conserved F or W. Fields, in order: D gene, clone size, CDR3 length, J gene, V gene, CDR3 DNA, CDR3 protein. A D gene is named only where the DNA matches it firmly. Part of the rows lack a size; the others show once, few, many or a class for expanded clones.

. | many | 15 | TRBJ1-2 | TRBV12-3/TRBV12-4 | TGTGCCAGCAGTTCCCCAGGGGATTATAACTATGGCTACACCTTC | CASSSPGDYNYGYTF
TRBD1 | many | 15 | TRBJ2-3 | TRBV20-1 | TGCAGTGCTATTACAGGGGCGGCATCCACAGATACGCAGTATTTT | CSAITGAASTDTQYF
TRBD1 | . | 15 | TRBJ2-2 | TRBV6-2/TRBV6-3 | TGTGCCAGCAGCTACAGGGGGCAGAGCACCGGGGAGCTGTTTTTT | CASSYRGQSTGELFF
TRBD1 | many | 14 | TRBJ1-4 | TRBV5-1 | TGCGCCACCCGACCGGACAGGGTAGGCGAAAAACTGTTTTTT | CATRPDRVGEKLFF
. | . | 16 | TRBJ1-2 | TRBV5-6 | TGTGCCAGCAGCTTTTTATTTCGGGGATCCGGCTATGGCTACACCTTC | CASSFLFRGSGYGYTF
TRBD1 | many | 19 | TRBJ2-2 | TRBV11-1 | TGTGCCAGCAGCTTTACCCTACCGACAGGGACCAGGAACACCGGGGAGCTGTTTTTT | CASSFTLPTGTRNTGELFF
TRBD1 | . | 14 | TRBJ1-4 | TRBV5-1 | TGCGCCAGCAGCTGGGGGACAGGCCAAGAAAAACTGTTTTTT | CASSWGTGQEKLFF
. | many | 12 | TRBJ2-1 | TRBV5-6 | TGTGCCAGCAGCCGCGGGCTATCCCCGGAGTTCTTC | CASSRGLSPEFF
. | many | 14 | TRBJ1-6 | TRBV20-1 | TGCAGTGCCGCTAAAATGGATAATGATTCACCCCTCCACTTT | CSAAKMDNDSPLHF
. | few | 13 | TRBJ1-6 | TRBV20-1 | TGCAGTACCCGGGCTTTCGGGAATTCACCCCTCCACTTT | CSTRAFGNSPLHF
TRBD1 | many | 15 | TRBJ1-3 | TRBV4-3 | TGCGCCAGCAGTCGAGGACAGGACTCTGGAAACACCATATATTTT | CASSRGQDSGNTIYF
. | many | 14 | TRBJ2-1 | TRBV3-1 | TGTGCCAGCAGCCAAGTAGGAGGGGTAGGTGAGCAGTTCTTC | CASSQVGGVGEQFF
TRBD1 | many | 14 | TRBJ1-2 | TRBV20-1 | TGCAGTGCAGAACCGGGACAGGGAGACTATGGCTACACCTTC | CSAEPGQGDYGYTF
. | many | 16 | TRBJ2-3 | TRBV7-6 | TGTGCCAGCAGCTTAGGTCACACCCCCTTCACAGATACGCAGTATTTT | CASSLGHTPFTDTQYF
. | few | 14 | TRBJ2-7 | TRBV7-2 | TGTGCCAGCAGCCCAGGGAGGAACTCCTACGAGCAGTACTTC | CASSPGRNSYEQYF
TRBD1 | many | 14 | TRBJ1-6 | TRBV7-9 | TGTGCCAGCAGCTTTGACAGGGGGAATTCACCCCTCCACTTT | CASSFDRGNSPLHF
. | many | 12 | TRBJ1-5 | TRBV20-1 | TGCAGTGCTAGAGATGCGAGTCAGCCCCAGCATTTT | CSARDASQPQHF
. | . | 14 | TRBJ1-1 | TRBV12-3/TRBV12-4 | TGTGCCAGCAGTTTAGAGTTTAAGAACACTGAAGCTTTCTTT | CASSLEFKNTEAFF
. | . | 14 | TRBJ2-3 | TRBV20-1 | TGCAGTGCTAGTGGGGCAGAGCACACAGATACGCAGTATTTT | CSASGAEHTDTQYF
TRBD1 | many | 13 | TRBJ2-1 | TRBV4-2 | TGTGCCAGCAGCCATCCATCAGGGGGCGAGCAGTTCTTC | CASSHPSGGEQFF
. | many | 18 | TRBJ2-7 | TRBV7-6 | TGTGCCAGCAGCTTAGGCACTACAAGGCTTGGGGACTCCTACGAGCAGTACTTC | CASSLGTTRLGDSYEQYF
. | many | 15 | TRBJ1-6 | TRBV28 | TGTGCCAGCAGTTTATTCGGGACGGATCTTTCACCCCTCCACTTT | CASSLFGTDLSPLHF
TRBD2 | . | 14 | TRBJ2-3 | TRBV30 | TGTGCCGGGAGACTAGCGGGGGTCACAGATACGCAGTATTTT | CAGRLAGVTDTQYF
. | few | 15 | TRBJ2-5 | TRBV19 | TGTGCCAGTAGTATAGGCGGGGCGTCGGGAGAGACCCAGTACTTC | CASSIGGASGETQYF
. | many | 14 | TRBJ2-1 | TRBV20-1 | TGCAGTGCTTCTTTACTGAGCTCCTACAATGAGCAGTTCTTC | CSASLLSSYNEQFF
. | many | 13 | TRBJ1-2 | TRBV12-3/TRBV12-4 | TGTGCCAGCAGTTTAGCGCGCAGCTATGGCTACACCTTC | CASSLARSYGYTF
. | few | 14 | TRBJ2-5 | TRBV6-1 | TGTGCCAGCAGTGATTGGGGGCCCGGAGAGACCCAGTACTTC | CASSDWGPGETQYF
. | few | 11 | TRBJ2-5 | TRBV7-2 | TGTGCCAGCAGCTTAGCGGGAGTATGGTACTTC | CASSLAGVWYF
. | . | 15 | TRBJ1-4 | TRBV7-9 | TGTGCCAGCAGCTTAGATGCGGGGGCGCGCGAAAAACTGTTTTTT | CASSLDAGAREKLFF
TRBD2 | many | 17 | TRBJ2-1 | TRBV5-1 | TGCGCCAGCAGCCAGAAAACCGGGACTACTACGGCGGGTGAGCAGTTCTTC | CASSQKTGTTTAGEQFF
TRBD1 | many | 13 | TRBJ2-5 | TRBV20-1 | TGCAGTGCTCCGGGACAGGCACAAGAGACCCAGTACTTC | CSAPGQAQETQYF
. | many | 15 | TRBJ2-3 | TRBV12-3/TRBV12-4 | TGTGCCAGCAGTACCCCTTGGACCACCTCCGATACGCAGTATTTT | CASSTPWTTSDTQYF
TRBD1 | . | 15 | TRBJ2-3 | TRBV2 | TGTGCCAGCAGTCGACAGGGGGCGGATAGAGATACGCAGTATTTT | CASSRQGADRDTQYF
TRBD2 | few | 16 | TRBJ2-2 | TRBV20-1 | TGCAGTGCCGGACTAGCGGGAGGGCCGGGCACCGGGGAGCTGTTTTTT | CSAGLAGGPGTGELFF
. | many | 13 | TRBJ2-2 | TRBV9 | TGTGCCAGCAGCGTAGCTAGTGTCGGGGAGCTGTTTTTT | CASSVASVGELFF
TRBD1 | many | 17 | TRBJ2-2 | TRBV5-1 | TGCGCCAGCAGCTCCGTATCTGACAGGGCAAACACCGGGGAGCTGTTTTTT | CASSSVSDRANTGELFF
. | few | 15 | TRBJ2-1 | TRBV20-1 | TGCAGTGCTCCCCTCTCACAATCCATCTCAAATGAGCAGTTCTTC | CSAPLSQSISNEQFF
. | many | 15 | TRBJ1-5 | TRBV28 | TGTGCCAGCAGTCCAGACAAGGGCTGGCATCAGCCCCAGCATTTT | CASSPDKGWHQPQHF
. | few | 13 | TRBJ1-2 | TRBV18 | TGTGCCAGCTCACGGGGGGAAAACTATGGCTACACCTTC | CASSRGENYGYTF
. | few | 17 | TRBJ2-2 | TRBV5-1 | TGCGCCAGCAGCCCAGGCCACAGGGTTTCGAACACCGGGGAGCTGTTTTTT | CASSPGHRVSNTGELFF
. | many | 12 | TRBJ2-7 | TRBV20-1 | TGCAGTGCTAGACTCTTTACCTACGAGCAGTACTTC | CSARLFTYEQYF
TRBD2 | few | 16 | TRBJ2-7 | TRBV5-6 | TGTGCCAGCAGCTCCCAAGGACTAGCGGGAGGTTACGAGCAGTACTTC | CASSSQGLAGGYEQYF
. | many | 14 | TRBJ2-3 | TRBV15 | TGTGCCACCAGCAGAGTTCTGGAAACAGATACGCAGTATTTT | CATSRVLETDTQYF
. | . | 14 | TRBJ1-4 | TRBV27 | TGTGCCAGCAGTACCCCTGGGGGTAGCGAAAAACTGTTTTTT | CASSTPGGSEKLFF
. | many | 13 | TRBJ1-1 | TRBV20-1 | TGCAGTGCTACTACTACAGTGAACACTGAAGCTTTCTTT | CSATTTVNTEAFF
. | few | 14 | TRBJ2-6 | TRBV18 | TGTGCCAGCTCCCCGGGGAGAGGGGCCAACGTCCTGACTTTC | CASSPGRGANVLTF
TRBD1 | many | 14 | TRBJ1-2 | TRBV5-1 | TGCGCCAGCAGCTCTTCCAACAGGGGTAATGGCTACACCTTC | CASSSSNRGNGYTF
. | few | 14 | TRBJ2-7 | TRBV12-3/TRBV12-4 | TGTGCCAGCAGTCGATGGGCTGGCTCCTACGAGCAGTACTTC | CASSRWAGSYEQYF
TRBD2 | few | 16 | TRBJ2-1 | TRBV2 | TGTGCCAGCAGTGAACAGGCGGGAGCCTCCTACAATGAGCAGTTCTTC | CASSEQAGASYNEQFF
TRBD1 | many | 15 | TRBJ1-5 | TRBV28 | TGTGCCAGCAGTGAGACAGGGGGCGGCGGTCAGCCCCAGCATTTT | CASSETGGGGQPQHF
. | few | 12 | TRBJ1-5 | TRBV12-3/TRBV12-4 | TGTGCCAGCAGCACGATAAAAAGGTCCCAGCATTTT | CASSTIKRSQHF
. | many | 14 | TRBJ1-2 | TRBV20-1 | TGCAGTGCTAGAGATTCTAACAGACTTTATGGCTACACCTTC | CSARDSNRLYGYTF
. | many | 13 | TRBJ2-7 | TRBV12-3/TRBV12-4 | TGTGCCAGCACCGTCTATGGAACCTACGAGCAGTACTTC | CASTVYGTYEQYF
. | many | 14 | TRBJ2-6 | TRBV5-1 | TGCGCCAGCAGCTTACTTCTCGGGGCCAACGTCCTGACTTTC | CASSLLLGANVLTF
TRBD1 | . | 13 | TRBJ1-5 | TRBV30 | TGTGCCTGGGGGAGACAGGGTAGTCAGCCCCAGCATTTT | CAWGRQGSQPQHF